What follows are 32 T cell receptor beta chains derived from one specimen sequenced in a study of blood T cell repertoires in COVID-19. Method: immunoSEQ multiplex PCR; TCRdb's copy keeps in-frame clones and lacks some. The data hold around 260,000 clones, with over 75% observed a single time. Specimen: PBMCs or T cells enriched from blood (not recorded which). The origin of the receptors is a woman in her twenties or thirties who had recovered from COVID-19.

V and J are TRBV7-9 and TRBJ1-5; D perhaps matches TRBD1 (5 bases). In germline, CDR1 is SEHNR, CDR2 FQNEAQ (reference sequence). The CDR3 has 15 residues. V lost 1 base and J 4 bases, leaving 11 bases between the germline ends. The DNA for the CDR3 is TGTGCCAGCAGCTTAGGCAGGGCTCTTAATCAGCCCCAGCATTTT. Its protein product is CASSLGRALNQPQHF.

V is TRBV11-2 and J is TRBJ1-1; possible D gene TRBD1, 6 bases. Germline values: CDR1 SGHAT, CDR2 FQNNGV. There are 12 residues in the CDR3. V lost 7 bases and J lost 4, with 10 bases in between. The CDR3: CASTRGGTEAFF. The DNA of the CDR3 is TGTGCCAGCACGAGGGGGGGCACTGAAGCTTTCTTT.

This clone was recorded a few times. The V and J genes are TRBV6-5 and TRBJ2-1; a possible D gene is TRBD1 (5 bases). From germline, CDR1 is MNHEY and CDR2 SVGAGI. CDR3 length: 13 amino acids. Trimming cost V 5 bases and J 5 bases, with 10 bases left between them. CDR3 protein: CASSQGENNEQFF. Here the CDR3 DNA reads TGTGCCAGCAGTCAGGGCGAAAACAATGAGCAGTTCTTC.

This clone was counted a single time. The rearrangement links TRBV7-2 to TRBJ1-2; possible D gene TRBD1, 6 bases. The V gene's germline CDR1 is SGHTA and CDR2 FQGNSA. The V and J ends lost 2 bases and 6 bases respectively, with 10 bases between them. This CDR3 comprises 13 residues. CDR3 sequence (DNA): TGTGCCAGCAGCTTACAGGGGACGGATGGCTACACCTTC. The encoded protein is CASSLQGTDGYTF.

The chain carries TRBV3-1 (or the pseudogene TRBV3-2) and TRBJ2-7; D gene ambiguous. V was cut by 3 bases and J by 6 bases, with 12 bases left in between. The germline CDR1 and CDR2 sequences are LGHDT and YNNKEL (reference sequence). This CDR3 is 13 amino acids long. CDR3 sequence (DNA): TGTGCCAGCAGCCATCAGATGGCCAGCGAGCAGTACTTC. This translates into CASSHQMASEQYF.

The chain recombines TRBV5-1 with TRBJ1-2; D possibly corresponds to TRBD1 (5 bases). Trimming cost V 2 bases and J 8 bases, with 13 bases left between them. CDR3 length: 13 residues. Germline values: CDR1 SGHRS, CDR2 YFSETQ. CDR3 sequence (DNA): TGCGCCAGCAGCTTAAGTGACAGACAGGGCTACACCTTC. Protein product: CASSLSDRQGYTF.

The CDR3 region is CASSSRLAGHYEQYF. The CDR3 bases are TGCGCCAGCAGCTCCAGACTAGCGGGGCACTACGAGCAGTACTTC. This chain uses TRBV4-1 with TRBJ2-7; 11 nucleotides line up with TRBD2. Germline V gives CDR1 MGHRA, CDR2 YSYEKL. CDR3 length equals 15 residues. J lost 3 bases, V lost 5 bases, and 6 bases had no gene match.

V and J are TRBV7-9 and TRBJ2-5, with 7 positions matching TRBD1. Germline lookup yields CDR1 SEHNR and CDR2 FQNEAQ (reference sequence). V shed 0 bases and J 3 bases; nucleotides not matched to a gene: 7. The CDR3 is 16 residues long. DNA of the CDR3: TGTGCCAGCAGCTTAGCGCTGGGGACAGAGAAAGAGACCCAGTACTTC. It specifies CASSLALGTEKETQYF.

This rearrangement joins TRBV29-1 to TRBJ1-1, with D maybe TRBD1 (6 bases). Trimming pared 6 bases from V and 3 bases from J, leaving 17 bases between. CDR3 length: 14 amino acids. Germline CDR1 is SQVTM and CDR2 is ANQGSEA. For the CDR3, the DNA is TGCAGCGTGCTAGGCTGGGGGCAGGACACTGAAGCTTTCTTT. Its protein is CSVLGWGQDTEAFF.

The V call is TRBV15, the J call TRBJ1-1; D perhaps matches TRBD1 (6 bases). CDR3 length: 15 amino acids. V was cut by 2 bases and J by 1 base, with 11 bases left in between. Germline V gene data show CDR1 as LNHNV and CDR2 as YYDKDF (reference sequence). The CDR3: CATSRLDRPNTEAFF. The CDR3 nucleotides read TGTGCCACCAGCAGACTTGACAGGCCGAACACTGAAGCTTTCTTT.

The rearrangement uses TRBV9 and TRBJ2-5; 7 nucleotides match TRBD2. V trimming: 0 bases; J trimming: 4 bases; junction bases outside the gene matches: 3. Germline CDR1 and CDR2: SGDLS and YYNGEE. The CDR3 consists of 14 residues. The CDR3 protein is CASSVAGGGETQYF. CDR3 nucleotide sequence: TGTGCCAGCAGCGTAGCTGGGGGGGGAGAGACCCAGTACTTC.

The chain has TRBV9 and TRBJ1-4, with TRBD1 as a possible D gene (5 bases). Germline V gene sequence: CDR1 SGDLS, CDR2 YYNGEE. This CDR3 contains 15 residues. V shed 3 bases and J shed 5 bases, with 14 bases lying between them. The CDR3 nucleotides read TGTGCCAGCAGCGCCCAGGGACTACGGAATGAAAAACTGTTTTTT. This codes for CASSAQGLRNEKLFF.

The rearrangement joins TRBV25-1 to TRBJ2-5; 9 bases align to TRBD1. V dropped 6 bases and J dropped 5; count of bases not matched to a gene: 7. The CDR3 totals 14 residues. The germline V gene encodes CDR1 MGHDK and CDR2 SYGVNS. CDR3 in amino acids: CASRRTGGAETQYF. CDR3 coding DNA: TGTGCCAGCAGACGCACAGGGGGCGCGGAGACCCAGTACTTC.

The CDR3 protein is CASSLRDTNPLSSYEQYF. For the CDR3, the DNA is TGTGCCAGCAGCTTGCGGGACACCAACCCTTTAAGCTCCTACGAGCAGTACTTC. This rearrangement joins TRBV5-5 to TRBJ2-7, with D perhaps matching TRBD1 (6 bases). Germline CDR1 SGHKS, CDR2 YYEKEE (reference sequence). The CDR3 covers 18 residues. V was clipped by 1 base and J by 0 bases, with 20 bases between them.

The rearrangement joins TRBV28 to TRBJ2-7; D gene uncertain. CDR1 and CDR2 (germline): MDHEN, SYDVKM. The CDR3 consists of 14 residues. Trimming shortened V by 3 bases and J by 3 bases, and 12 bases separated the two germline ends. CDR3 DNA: TGTGCCAGCAGTTTTTCCGGTCAAAACTACGAGCAGTACTTC. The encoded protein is CASSFSGQNYEQYF.

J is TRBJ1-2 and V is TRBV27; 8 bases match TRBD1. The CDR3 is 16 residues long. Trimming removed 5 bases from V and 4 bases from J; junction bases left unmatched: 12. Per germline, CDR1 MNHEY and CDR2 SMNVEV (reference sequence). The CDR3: CASSPRILQGVYGYTF. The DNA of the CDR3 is TGTGCCAGCAGTCCCCGAATTTTACAGGGGGTCTATGGCTACACCTTC.

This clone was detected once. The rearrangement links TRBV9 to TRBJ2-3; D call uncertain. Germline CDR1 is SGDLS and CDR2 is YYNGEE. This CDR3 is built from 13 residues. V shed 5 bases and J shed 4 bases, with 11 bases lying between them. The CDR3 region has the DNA TGTGCCAGCAGGGAGACGAGTTCAGATACGCAGTATTTT. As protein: CASRETSSDTQYF.

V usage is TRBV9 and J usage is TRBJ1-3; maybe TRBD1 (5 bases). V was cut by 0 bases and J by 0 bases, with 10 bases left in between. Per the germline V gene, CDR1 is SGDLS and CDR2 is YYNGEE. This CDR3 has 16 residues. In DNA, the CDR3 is TGTGCCAGCAGCGTAGCGGTAGGGGCCTCTGGAAACACCATATATTTT. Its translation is CASSVAVGASGNTIYF. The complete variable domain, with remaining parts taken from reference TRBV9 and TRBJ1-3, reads DSGVTQTPKHLITATGQRVTLRCSPRSGDLSVYWYQQSLDQGLQFLIQYYNGEERAKGNILERFSAQQFPDLHSELNLSSLELGDSALYFCASSVAVGASGNTIYFGEGSWLTVV.

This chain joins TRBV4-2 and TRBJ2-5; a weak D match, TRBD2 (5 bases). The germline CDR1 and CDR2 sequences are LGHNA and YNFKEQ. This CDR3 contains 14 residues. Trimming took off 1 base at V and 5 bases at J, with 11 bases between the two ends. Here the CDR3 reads CASSQAGLMETQYF. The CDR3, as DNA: TGTGCCAGCAGCCAAGCCGGACTTATGGAGACCCAGTACTTC.

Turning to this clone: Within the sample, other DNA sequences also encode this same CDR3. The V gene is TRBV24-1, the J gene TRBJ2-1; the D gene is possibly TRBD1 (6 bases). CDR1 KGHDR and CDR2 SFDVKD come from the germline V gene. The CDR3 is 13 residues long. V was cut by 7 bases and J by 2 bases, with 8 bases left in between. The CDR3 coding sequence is TGTGCCACCAGGGACAGAGCCTACAATGAGCAGTTCTTC. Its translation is CATRDRAYNEQFF.

The CDR3 DNA is TGTGCCAGCTCACAATCGGGTGCTAGCACAGATACGCAGTATTTT. This encodes CASSQSGASTDTQYF. The chain joins TRBV18 to TRBJ2-3; D not certain. CDR1 is KGHSH and CDR2 is LQKENI in the germline V gene. V was pared by 4 bases and J by 0 bases, with 11 bases between. There are 15 residues in the CDR3.

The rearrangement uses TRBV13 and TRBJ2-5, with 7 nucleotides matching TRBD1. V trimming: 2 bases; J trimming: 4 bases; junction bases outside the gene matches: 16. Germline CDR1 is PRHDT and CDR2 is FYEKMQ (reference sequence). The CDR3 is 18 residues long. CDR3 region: CASSLKSGGVPGGETQYF. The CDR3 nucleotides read TGTGCCAGCAGCTTAAAATCGGGCGGCGTCCCAGGGGGAGAGACCCAGTACTTC. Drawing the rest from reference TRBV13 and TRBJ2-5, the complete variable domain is AAGVIQSPRHLIKEKRETATLKCYPIPRHDTVYWYQQGPGQDPQFLISFYEKMQSDKGSIPDRFSAQQFSDYHSELNMSSLELGDSALYFCASSLKSGGVPGGETQYFGPGTRLLVL.

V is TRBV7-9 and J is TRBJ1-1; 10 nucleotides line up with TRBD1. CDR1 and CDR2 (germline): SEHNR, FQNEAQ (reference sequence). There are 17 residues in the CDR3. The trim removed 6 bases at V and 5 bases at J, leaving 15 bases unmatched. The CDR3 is CASRPPRQGALGTEAFF. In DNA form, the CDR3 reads TGTGCCAGCAGGCCCCCGCGACAGGGGGCTCTGGGGACTGAAGCTTTCTTT. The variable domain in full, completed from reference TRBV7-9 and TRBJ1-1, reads DTGVSQNPRHKITKRGQNVTFRCDPISEHNRLYWYRQTLGQGPEFLTYFQNEAQLEKSRLLSDRFSAERPKGSFSTLEIQRTEQGDSAMYLCASRPPRQGALGTEAFFGQGTRLTVV.

The CDR3 region has the DNA TGTGCCAGCATCCGGACAGGGAACAATGAGCAGTTCTTC. Amino acid sequence: CASIRTGNNEQFF. The chain carries TRBV5-6 and TRBJ2-1, with TRBD1 matching 8 bases. Germline CDR1 and CDR2: SGHDT and YYEEEE. V was clipped by 6 bases and J by 5 bases; unmatched bases: 4. The CDR3 length is 13 residues.

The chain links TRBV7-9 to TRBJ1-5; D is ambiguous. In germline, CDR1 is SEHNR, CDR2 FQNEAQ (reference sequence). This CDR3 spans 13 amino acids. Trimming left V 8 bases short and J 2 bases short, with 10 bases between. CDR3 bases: TGTGCCAGCGGCGATGGGCGCAATCAGCCCCAGCATTTT. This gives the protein CASGDGRNQPQHF. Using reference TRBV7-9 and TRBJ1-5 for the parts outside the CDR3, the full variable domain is DTGVSQNPRHKITKRGQNVTFRCDPISEHNRLYWYRQTLGQGPEFLTYFQNEAQLEKSRLLSDRFSAERPKGSFSTLEIQRTEQGDSAMYLCASGDGRNQPQHFGDGTRLSIL.

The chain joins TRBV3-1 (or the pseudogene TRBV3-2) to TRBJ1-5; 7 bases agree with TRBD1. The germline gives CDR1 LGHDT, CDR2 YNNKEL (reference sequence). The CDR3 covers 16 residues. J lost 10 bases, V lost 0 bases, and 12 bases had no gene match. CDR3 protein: CASSQDRFSGGTPQHF. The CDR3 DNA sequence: TGTGCCAGCAGCCAAGATAGATTCTCAGGGGGTACACCCCAGCATTTT.

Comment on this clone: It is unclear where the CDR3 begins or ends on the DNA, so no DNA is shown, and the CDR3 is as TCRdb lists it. The CDR3: CASSPSGQGMNTEAFF. The J gene is TRBJ1-1, the V gene TRBV18; no DNA check was done on the table's D call, TRBD1. The germline V gene has CDR1 KGHSH and CDR2 LQKENI. Counting both end residues, the CDR3 totals 16 amino acids.

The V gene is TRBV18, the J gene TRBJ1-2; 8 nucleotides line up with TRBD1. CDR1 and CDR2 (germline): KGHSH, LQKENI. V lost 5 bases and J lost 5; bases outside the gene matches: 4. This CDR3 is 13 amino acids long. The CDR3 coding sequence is TGTGCCAGCTCATCGGGACAGGATTATGGCTACACCTTC. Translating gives CASSSGQDYGYTF.

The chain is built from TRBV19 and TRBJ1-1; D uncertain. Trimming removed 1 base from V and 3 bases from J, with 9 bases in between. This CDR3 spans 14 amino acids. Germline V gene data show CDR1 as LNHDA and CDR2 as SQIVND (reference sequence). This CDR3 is CASSIVNGYTEAFF. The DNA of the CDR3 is TGTGCCAGTAGTATAGTGAACGGTTACACTGAAGCTTTCTTT.

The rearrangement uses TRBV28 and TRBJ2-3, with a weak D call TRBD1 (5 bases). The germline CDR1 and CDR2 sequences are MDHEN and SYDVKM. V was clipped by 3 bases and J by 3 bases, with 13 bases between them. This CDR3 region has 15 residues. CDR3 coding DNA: TGTGCCAGCAGTTTCTTAAGGGGTGGTACAGATACGCAGTATTTT. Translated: CASSFLRGGTDTQYF.

The CDR3 nucleotides are TGTGCCAGCAGTTCCACTCCCACAGGGGAAGCTTTCTTT. Protein product: CASSSTPTGEAFF. The chain employs TRBV6-5 and TRBJ1-1, with D perhaps matching TRBD1 (6 bases). Deletions cut 4 bases from V and 8 bases from J, with 14 bases between. CDR1 is MNHEY, CDR2 SVGAGI, per germline. This CDR3 contains 13 residues.

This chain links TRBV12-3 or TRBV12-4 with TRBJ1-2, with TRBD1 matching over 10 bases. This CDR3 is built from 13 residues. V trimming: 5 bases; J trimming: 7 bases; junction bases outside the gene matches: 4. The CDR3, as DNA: TGTGCCAGCAGTCACGGACAGGGGGGTGGCTACACCTTC. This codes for CASSHGQGGGYTF.